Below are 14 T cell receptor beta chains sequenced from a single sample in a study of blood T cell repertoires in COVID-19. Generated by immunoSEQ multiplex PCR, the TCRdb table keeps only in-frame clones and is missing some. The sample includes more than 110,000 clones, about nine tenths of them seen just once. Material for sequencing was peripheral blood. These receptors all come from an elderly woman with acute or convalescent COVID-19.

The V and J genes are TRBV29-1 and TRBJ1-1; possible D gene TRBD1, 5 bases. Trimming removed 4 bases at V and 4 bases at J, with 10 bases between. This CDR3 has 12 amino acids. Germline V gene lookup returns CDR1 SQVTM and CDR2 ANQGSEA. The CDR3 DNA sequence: TGCAGCGTTGTCGGGGGATCCACTGAAGCTTTCTTT. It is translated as CSVVGGSTEAFF. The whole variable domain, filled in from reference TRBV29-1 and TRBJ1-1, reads SAVISQKPSRDICQRGTSLTIQCQVDSQVTMMFWYRQQPGQSLTLIATANQGSEATYESGFVIDKFPISRPNLTFSTLTVSNMSPEDSSIYLCSVVGGSTEAFFGQGTRLTVV.

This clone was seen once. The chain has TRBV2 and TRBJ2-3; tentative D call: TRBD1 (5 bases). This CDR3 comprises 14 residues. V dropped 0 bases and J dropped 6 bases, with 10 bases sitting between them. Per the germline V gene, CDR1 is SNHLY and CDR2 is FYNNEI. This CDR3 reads CASSEAHRTDTQYF. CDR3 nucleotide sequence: TGTGCCAGCAGTGAAGCGCACAGGACCGATACGCAGTATTTT. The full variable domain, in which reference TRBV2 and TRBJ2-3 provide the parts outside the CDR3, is EPEVTQTPSHQVTQMGQEVILRCVPISNHLYFYWYRQILGQKVEFLVSFYNNEISEKSEIFDDQFSVERPDGSNFTLKIRSTKLEDSAMYFCASSEAHRTDTQYFGPGTRLTVL.

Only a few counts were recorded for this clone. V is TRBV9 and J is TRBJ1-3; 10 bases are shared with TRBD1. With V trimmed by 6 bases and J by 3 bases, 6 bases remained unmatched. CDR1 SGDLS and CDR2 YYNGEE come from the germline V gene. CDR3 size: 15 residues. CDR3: CASKGGQGIGNTIYF. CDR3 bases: TGTGCCAGCAAGGGGGGACAGGGGATTGGAAACACCATATATTTT.

CDR3 DNA sequence: TGTGCCAGCAGCCAGTATCTGAACACTGAAGCTTTCTTT. It encodes CASSQYLNTEAFF. The chain links TRBV3-1 (or the pseudogene TRBV3-2) to TRBJ1-1; no firm D call. V was pared by 3 bases and J by 0 bases, with 5 bases between. Germline V gene data show CDR1 as LGHDT and CDR2 as YNNKEL (reference sequence). This CDR3 spans 13 amino acids.

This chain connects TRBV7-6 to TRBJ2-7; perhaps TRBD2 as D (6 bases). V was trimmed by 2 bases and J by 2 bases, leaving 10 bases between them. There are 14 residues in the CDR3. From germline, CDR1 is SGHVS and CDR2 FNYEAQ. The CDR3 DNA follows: TGTGCCAGCAGCTTACTCGGGGAGGCCTACGAGCAGTACTTC. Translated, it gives CASSLLGEAYEQYF.

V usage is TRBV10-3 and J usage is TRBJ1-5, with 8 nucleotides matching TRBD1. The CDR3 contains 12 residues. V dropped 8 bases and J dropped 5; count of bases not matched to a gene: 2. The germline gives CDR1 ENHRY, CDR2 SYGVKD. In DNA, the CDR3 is TGTGCCATCTCACAGGGGGATCAGCCCCAGCATTTT. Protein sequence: CAISQGDQPQHF.

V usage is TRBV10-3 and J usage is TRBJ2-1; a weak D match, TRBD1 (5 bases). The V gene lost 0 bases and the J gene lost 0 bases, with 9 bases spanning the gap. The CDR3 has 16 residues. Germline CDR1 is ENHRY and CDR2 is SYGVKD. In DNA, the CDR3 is TGTGCCATCAGTGAGTCGGCAGGGATCTCCTACAATGAGCAGTTCTTC. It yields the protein CAISESAGISYNEQFF.

The CDR3 DNA reads TGCGCCAGCAGCCCGACGGGGCGGGGTGGCAATCAGCCCCAGCATTTT. Translated: CASSPTGRGGNQPQHF. V and J are TRBV5-1 and TRBJ1-5; maybe TRBD1 (5 bases). Germline V gene lookup returns CDR1 SGHRS and CDR2 YFSETQ. The CDR3 has 16 residues. The V end was cut by 4 bases, the J end by 2 bases, with 16 bases between.

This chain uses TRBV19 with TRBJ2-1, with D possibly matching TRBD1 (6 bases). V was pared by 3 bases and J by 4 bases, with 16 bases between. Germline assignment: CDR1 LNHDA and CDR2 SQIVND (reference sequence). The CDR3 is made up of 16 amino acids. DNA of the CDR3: TGTGCCAGTAGTATGGACAGTTATATCACGTACAATGAGCAGTTCTTC. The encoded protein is CASSMDSYITYNEQFF. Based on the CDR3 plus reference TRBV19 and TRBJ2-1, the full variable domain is DGGITQSPKYLFRKEGQNVTLSCEQNLNHDAMYWYRQDPGQGLRLIYYSQIVNDFQKGDIAEGYSVSREKKESFPLTVTSAQKNPTAFYLCASSMDSYITYNEQFFGPGTRLTVL.

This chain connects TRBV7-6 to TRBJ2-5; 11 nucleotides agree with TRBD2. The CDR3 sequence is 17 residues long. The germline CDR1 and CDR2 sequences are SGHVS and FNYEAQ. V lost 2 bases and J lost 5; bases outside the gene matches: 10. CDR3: CASSLNQLAGGQETQYF. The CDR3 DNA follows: TGTGCCAGCAGCTTAAACCAGTTAGCGGGGGGGCAGGAGACCCAGTACTTC.

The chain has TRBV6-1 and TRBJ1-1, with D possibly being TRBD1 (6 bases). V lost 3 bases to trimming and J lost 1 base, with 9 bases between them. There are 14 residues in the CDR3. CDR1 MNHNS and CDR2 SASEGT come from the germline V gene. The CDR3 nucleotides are TGTGCCAGCAGTGAGGGGGGGCAGAACACTGAAGCTTTCTTT. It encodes CASSEGGQNTEAFF.

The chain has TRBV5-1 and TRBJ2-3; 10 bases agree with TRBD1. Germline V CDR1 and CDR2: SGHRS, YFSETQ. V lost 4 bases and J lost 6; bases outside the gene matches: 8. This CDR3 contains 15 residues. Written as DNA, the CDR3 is TGCGCCAGCAGCGCCGGGACAGGGGTTTGGGATACGCAGTATTTT. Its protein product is CASSAGTGVWDTQYF.

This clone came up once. The CDR3 loop reads CASSFGGARVYEQYF. CDR3 in DNA: TGTGCCAGCAGCTTCGGGGGGGCCCGAGTCTACGAGCAGTACTTC. The V call is TRBV7-2, the J call TRBJ2-7, with 8 bases identical to TRBD2. CDR3 length: 15 residues. The germline V gene encodes CDR1 SGHTA and CDR2 FQGNSA. Unmatched junction bases numbered 7, after V lost 3 bases and J lost 3 bases.

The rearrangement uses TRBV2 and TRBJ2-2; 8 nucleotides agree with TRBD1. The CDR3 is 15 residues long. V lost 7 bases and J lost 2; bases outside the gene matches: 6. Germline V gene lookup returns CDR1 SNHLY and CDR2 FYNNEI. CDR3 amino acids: CASTPTGANTGELFF. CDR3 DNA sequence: TGTGCCAGCACCCCGACAGGGGCCAACACCGGGGAGCTGTTTTTT.